The 20 T cell receptor beta chains reported below all come from one sample, sequenced in a study of T cells after posttransplantation cyclophosphamide. Produced via immunoSEQ multiplex PCR; TCRdb's table is partial and in-frame only. The data hold some 37,000 clones, with around 78% observed a single time. Treatment was busulfan-fludarabine conditioning, a marrow graft, and cyclophosphamide on days +3 and +4. Sample: CD4+ T cells sorted from blood, taken 1,800 to 2,000 days after a stem cell transplant with posttransplant cyclophosphamide. These TCRs come from a female patient in her forties or fifties who received an allogeneic stem cell transplant from a related donor, was CMV-positive, and had no GVHD. The graft donor may be the source of some T cells.

CDR3 sequence reads: CASQSSARDTQYF. The CDR3 DNA follows: TGTGCCAGCCAGTCTAGCGCGAGGGATACGCAGTATTTT. The rearrangement links TRBV6-5 to TRBJ2-3, with D tentatively TRBD2 (6 bases). Trimming removed 8 bases at V and 6 bases at J, with 15 bases between. Germline CDR1 reads MNHEY; CDR2 reads SVGAGI. The CDR3 totals 13 residues.

Concerning this clone itself: The sample contains more than one DNA sequence encoding this CDR3. The chain links TRBV5-1 to TRBJ2-5; TRBD1 aligns across 7 bases. Per the germline V gene, CDR1 is SGHRS and CDR2 is YFSETQ. The CDR3 covers 13 residues. The junction had 0 bases not matched to a gene; V was cut back by 0 bases and J by 4 bases. CDR3: CASSLAGGETQYF. The CDR3 DNA reads TGCGCCAGCAGCTTGGCAGGGGGAGAGACCCAGTACTTC. The full variable domain, completed using reference TRBV5-1 and TRBJ2-5, is KAGVTQTPRYLIKTRGQQVTLSCSPISGHRSVSWYQQTPGQGLQFLFEYFSETQRNKGNFPGRFSGRQFSNSRSEMNVSTLELGDSALYLCASSLAGGETQYFGPGTRLLVL.

The V and J genes are TRBV7-3 and TRBJ1-6; the D gene is possibly TRBD1 (5 bases). There are 15 residues in the CDR3. The V end lost 1 base, the J end lost 10 bases, and 14 bases lay between the germline ends. Germline V gene sequence: CDR1 SGHTA, CDR2 FQGTGA. The CDR3 DNA reads as TGTGCCAGCAGCTTAAAGGGTGGAGGGACGTCACCCCTCCACTTT. Residues: CASSLKGGGTSPLHF.

The rearrangement joins TRBV5-4 to TRBJ2-7; 9 positions agree with TRBD2. Germline V CDR1 and CDR2: SGHNT, YYREEE (reference sequence). This CDR3 comprises 15 residues. After removal of 4 bases from V and 8 bases from J, the junction contained 13 bases not matched to a gene. In nucleotides, the CDR3 is TGTGCCAGCAGCAAGCCTGGAGCGGGGGGTGTCCAGCAGTACTTC. Translating gives CASSKPGAGGVQQYF.

The J gene is TRBJ2-4, the V gene TRBV7-8; D may be TRBD1 (5 bases). There are 14 residues in the CDR3. V lost 2 bases and J 5 bases, leaving 10 bases between the germline ends. From germline, CDR1 is SGHVS and CDR2 FQNEAQ. This chain's CDR3 is CASSLRGFENIQYF. CDR3 in DNA: TGTGCCAGCAGCTTAAGGGGCTTTGAAAACATTCAGTACTTC. Filled out from reference TRBV7-8 and TRBJ2-4, the complete variable domain reads GAGVSQSPRYKVAKRGQDVALRCDPISGHVSLFWYQQALGQGPEFLTYFQNEAQLDKSGLPSDRFFAERPEGSVSTLKIQRTQQEDSAVYLCASSLRGFENIQYFGAGTRLSVL.

The chain joins TRBV6-6 to TRBJ2-7, with 10 positions matching TRBD1. This CDR3 is built from 14 residues. Losses at the gene ends were 2 bases for V and 2 bases for J; bases not matched to a gene: 0. Looked up from germline, CDR1 is MNHNY and CDR2 is SVGAGI (reference sequence). CDR3 DNA sequence: TGTGCCAGCAGTTACGGGACAGGGGCCTACGAGCAGTACTTC. Protein product: CASSYGTGAYEQYF.

A single count supports this clone. V gene TRBV27 combines with J gene TRBJ1-4, with a tentative D call TRBD1 (6 bases). Germline CDR1 and CDR2: MNHEY and SMNVEV (reference sequence). V lost 6 bases to trimming and J lost 5 bases, with 13 bases between them. This CDR3 is built from 14 residues. The CDR3 DNA reads as TGTGCCAGCAGCTTGACAGGATACAATGAAAAACTGTTTTTT. Amino acids: CASSLTGYNEKLFF. The variable domain in full, completed from reference TRBV27 and TRBJ1-4, reads EAQVTQNPRYLITVTGKKLTVTCSQNMNHEYMSWYRQDPGLGLRQIYYSMNVEVTDKGDVPEGYKVSRKEKRNFPLILESPSPNQTSLYFCASSLTGYNEKLFFGSGTQLSVL.

The chain joins TRBV5-3 to TRBJ2-5; TRBD2 matches at 11 bases. TRBV5-3 is an ORF; its function is uncertain. This CDR3 contains 16 residues. Trimming took 4 bases from V and 2 from J; bases not matched to a gene: 7. The CDR3 spells CARSGRLAGSQETQYF. The CDR3 DNA is TGTGCCAGAAGCGGGCGACTAGCGGGGTCTCAAGAGACCCAGTACTTC.

The V call is TRBV19, the J call TRBJ2-7; TRBD2 agrees at 9 bases. The CDR3 length is 14 residues. The V segment lost 6 bases and the J segment 5 bases; nucleotides outside the gene matches: 8. Germline V CDR1 and CDR2: LNHDA, SQIVND (reference sequence). CDR3 sequence: CASRPPGLAHEQYF. The DNA of the CDR3 is TGTGCCAGTAGACCTCCGGGACTAGCCCACGAGCAGTACTTC. Looking up the rest from reference TRBV19 and TRBJ2-7 gives the full variable domain: DGGITQSPKYLFRKEGQNVTLSCEQNLNHDAMYWYRQDPGQGLRLIYYSQIVNDFQKGDIAEGYSVSREKKESFPLTVTSAQKNPTAFYLCASRPPGLAHEQYFGPGTRLTVT.

This clone was seen just once. The CDR3, as DNA: TGTGCCAGCAGTCCTACCCTTACAGCGGGGGTCACAGATACGCAGTATTTT. Its protein product is CASSPTLTAGVTDTQYF. The chain joins TRBV28 to TRBJ2-3; 8 bases agree with TRBD2. CDR1 and CDR2 (germline): MDHEN, SYDVKM. After removal of 5 bases from V and 2 bases from J, the junction contained 12 bases not matched to a gene. The CDR3 has 17 amino acids.

The chain links TRBV5-4 to TRBJ2-7; 10 nucleotides align to TRBD1. After removal of 4 bases from V and 4 bases from J, the junction contained 5 bases not matched to a gene. This CDR3 has 14 amino acids. CDR1 is SGHNT, CDR2 YYREEE, per germline (reference sequence). The CDR3 is CASSDRQGAYEQYF. As DNA, the CDR3 is TGTGCCAGCAGCGACCGACAGGGGGCTTACGAGCAGTACTTC.

The chain's CDR3 is CASSIRGKEKLFF. In DNA, the CDR3 is TGTGCCAGTAGTATTAGAGGGAAGGAAAAACTGTTTTTT. V gene TRBV19 combines with J gene TRBJ1-4; D is ambiguous. V lost 3 bases, J lost 8 bases, and 10 bases lay in between. This CDR3 region has 13 residues. In germline, CDR1 is LNHDA, CDR2 SQIVND (reference sequence).

The gene calls are TRBV30 and TRBJ1-4; D is perhaps TRBD1 (6 bases). The CDR3 is 14 amino acids. The germline V and J ends were trimmed by 4 bases and 6 bases, with 15 bases remaining between them. Germline values: CDR1 GTSNPN, CDR2 SVGIG (reference sequence). The chain's CDR3 is CAWMAGGRDEKLFF. The CDR3 nucleotides read TGTGCCTGGATGGCCGGGGGGCGGGATGAAAAACTGTTTTTT.

In this sample, this clone turned up a few times. The CDR3 sequence: CASSSAGDTNYEQYF. CDR3 coding DNA: TGTGCCAGCAGTTCCGCCGGGGACACTAACTACGAGCAGTACTTC. This rearrangement joins TRBV6-6 to TRBJ2-7; a weak D match, TRBD1 (6 bases). The CDR3 runs 15 residues. The germline CDR1 and CDR2 sequences are MNHNY and SVGAGI (reference sequence). V lost 4 bases and J 3 bases, leaving 16 bases between the germline ends.

V usage is TRBV4-3 and J usage is TRBJ1-2; no definite D call. Germline values: CDR1 LGHNA, CDR2 YSLEER. Trimming left V 0 bases short and J 2 bases short, with 7 bases between. The CDR3 is made up of 14 amino acids. The DNA of the CDR3 is TGCGCCAGCAGCCAAGATTTACAGAACTATGGCTACACCTTC. Encoded protein: CASSQDLQNYGYTF.

The chain joins TRBV5-8 to TRBJ1-5, with 7 bases identical to TRBD1. V trimming: 7 bases; J trimming: 0 bases; junction bases outside the gene matches: 10. Germline lookup yields CDR1 SGHTS and CDR2 YDEGEE. This CDR3 contains 16 residues. This CDR3 is CASDLPGGGSNQPQHF. CDR3 nucleotides: TGTGCCAGCGACTTGCCAGGGGGAGGTAGCAATCAGCCCCAGCATTTT.

This clone is labeled medium-sized. J is TRBJ1-6 and V is TRBV28; perhaps TRBD1 as D (5 bases). Trimming shortened V by 7 bases and J by 9 bases, and 10 bases separated the two germline ends. The germline gives CDR1 MDHEN, CDR2 SYDVKM. The length of the CDR3 is 12 residues. The CDR3: CASNSGPSPLHF. CDR3 bases: TGTGCCAGCAACTCAGGGCCTTCACCCCTCCACTTT. The complete variable domain, with remaining parts taken from reference TRBV28 and TRBJ1-6, reads DVKVTQSSRYLVKRTGEKVFLECVQDMDHENMFWYRQDPGLGLRLIYFSYDVKMKEKGDIPEGYSVSREKKERFSLILESASTNQTSMYLCASNSGPSPLHFGNGTRLTVT.

The chain recombines TRBV7-6 with TRBJ2-3; 8 nucleotides agree with TRBD1. The length of the CDR3 is 15 residues. Per germline, CDR1 SGHVS and CDR2 FNYEAQ. V lost 3 bases to trimming and J lost 4 bases; unmatched junction nucleotides: 6. CDR3 nucleotides: TGTGCCAGCAGCTTTCAGGGGGCGCTCGCAGATACGCAGTATTTT. It translates to CASSFQGALADTQYF.

CDR3 protein: CASSLKLLAGGHNEQFF. The CDR3 bases are TGTGCCAGCAGTTTAAAGCTCCTAGCGGGGGGTCACAATGAGCAGTTCTTC. The J gene is TRBJ2-1, the V gene TRBV27; TRBD2 matches at 11 bases. CDR3 length: 17 amino acids. Trimming removed 2 bases from V and 5 bases from J; junction bases left unmatched: 8. Germline CDR1 is MNHEY and CDR2 is SMNVEV (reference sequence).

The chain carries TRBV7-3 and TRBJ2-5, with D unresolved. The CDR3 is 13 residues long. V gave up 3 bases and J gave up 5 bases, with 10 bases separating them. Per germline, CDR1 SGHTA and CDR2 FQGTGA. CDR3 sequence (DNA): TGTGCCAGCAGCTTGGAGACGGCGGAGACCCAGTACTTC. Amino acids: CASSLETAETQYF.